The rows below give T cell receptor beta chains drawn from one sample of a study of Ad26.COV2.S vaccination and SARS-CoV-2 variants. Sequenced by immunoSEQ multiplex PCR; TCRdb stores in-frame clones only, minus some. The sample includes approximately 480,000 clones, roughly 89% of them seen just once. The material sequenced was peripheral blood, taken in a trial of Ad26.COV2.S vaccine versus placebo. These receptors were obtained from a person between 18 and 65 years old who received the Ad26.COV2.S COVID-19 vaccine or a placebo. CDR3s include the opening cysteine and the closing phenylalanine or tryptophan. The D gene is left open where the match is weak. A clone size is listed for some rows: how often the clone was seen (once, few, many), or a class if it is expanded.

v_gene	j_gene	len	abundance	d_gene	CDR3aa	CDR3nt
TRBV15	TRBJ2-3	19	-	TRBD2	CATTLQRLTSGRLGDTQYF	TGTGCCACCACCTTGCAGCGGCTGACTAGCGGGAGGCTAGGAGATACGCAGTATTTT
TRBV19	TRBJ1-3	16	-	-	CASKEGNRPSGNTIYF	TGTGCCAGTAAGGAGGGCAACAGACCCTCTGGAAACACCATATATTTT
TRBV10-3	TRBJ1-1	12	-	-	CAISTSTFEAFF	TGTGCCATCAGTACGAGTACATTCGAAGCTTTCTTT
TRBV27	TRBJ2-1	18	-	-	CASSFLSGGSGNHNEQFF	TGTGCCAGCAGTTTTCTCTCAGGGGGTAGCGGGAATCACAATGAGCAGTTCTTC
TRBV4-2	TRBJ1-2	19	-	TRBD1	CASSQVGVGTGPTNYGYTF	TGTGCCAGCAGCCAAGTAGGGGTGGGGACAGGGCCCACTAACTATGGCTACACCTTC
TRBV19	TRBJ2-3	14	once	-	CASSIGGSTDTQYF	TGTGCCAGTAGTATTGGTGGGAGCACAGATACGCAGTATTTT
TRBV6-6	TRBJ2-1	14	few	-	CASNIESSYNEQFF	TGTGCCAGCAACATCGAGAGCTCCTACAATGAGCAGTTCTTC
TRBV19	TRBJ1-1	16	-	-	CASSSTSGQGWGKAFF	TGTGCCAGTAGTTCCACCTCGGGGCAGGGGTGGGGGAAAGCTTTCTTT
TRBV4-2	TRBJ2-2	16	-	TRBD2	CASSQVRTSGAGELFF	TGTGCCAGCAGCCAAGTGCGAACTAGCGGTGCCGGGGAGCTGTTTTTT
TRBV2	TRBJ1-4	13	once	-	CASSNRNNEKLFF	TGTGCCAGCAGTAACAGAAATAATGAAAAACTGTTTTTT
TRBV11-1	TRBJ2-4	14	-	TRBD2	CASSSPGLANIQYF	TGTGCCAGCAGCTCACCGGGACTAGCAAACATTCAGTACTTC
TRBV9	TRBJ2-7	13	-	-	CASSVQAFSEQYF	TGTGCCAGCAGCGTCCAGGCATTCTCCGAGCAGTACTTC
TRBV7-9	TRBJ2-1	15	-	TRBD2	CASSSSGILYNEQFF	TGTGCCAGCAGCAGTAGCGGGATCCTCTACAATGAGCAGTTCTTC
TRBV30	TRBJ2-7	12	-	-	CAWREGTYEQYF	TGTGCCTGGAGGGAGGGAACCTACGAGCAGTACTTC
TRBV5-1	TRBJ2-1	17	-	-	CASSAEELAPGSTEQFF	TGCGCCAGCAGCGCCGAAGAACTAGCCCCGGGGAGCACTGAGCAGTTCTTC
TRBV6-5	TRBJ2-7	15	-	TRBD2	CASSYNRGGRNEQYF	TGTGCCAGCAGTTACAATCGGGGGGGGCGGAACGAGCAGTACTTC
TRBV3-1/TRBV3-2	TRBJ1-2	15	-	-	CASSLPGREGIGYTF	TGTGCCAGCAGCCTCCCGGGGAGGGAAGGTATTGGCTACACCTTC
TRBV7-2	TRBJ2-7	13	-	-	CASSFYGSYEQYF	TGTGCCAGCAGCTTTTATGGATCCTACGAGCAGTACTTC
TRBV3-1/TRBV3-2	TRBJ1-1	14	-	-	CASSPTVGTSEAFF	TGTGCCAGCAGCCCCACCGTTGGGACCTCTGAAGCTTTCTTT
TRBV6-5	TRBJ1-3	14	-	-	CASRGAGVGNTIYF	TGTGCCAGCAGGGGTGCGGGGGTTGGAAACACCATATATTTT
TRBV28	TRBJ1-4	15	-	-	CASSLRGISGEKLFF	TGTGCCAGCAGTTTACGAGGAATCAGTGGAGAAAAACTGTTTTTT
TRBV7-2	TRBJ2-3	12	once	TRBD2	CASSLGLAGRYF	TGTGCCAGCAGCTTAGGGTTAGCGGGCAGGTATTTT
TRBV6-4	TRBJ2-1	14	-	TRBD2	CASKRTSGSNEQFF	TGTGCCAGCAAGCGGACTAGCGGGAGCAATGAGCAGTTCTTC
TRBV18	TRBJ2-7	15	-	-	CASSPGKTASYEQYF	TGTGCCAGCTCACCAGGTAAGACAGCCAGCTACGAGCAGTACTTC
TRBV27	TRBJ2-1	12	once	-	CASSLGINEQFF	TGTGCCAGCAGTTTGGGAATCAATGAGCAGTTCTTC
TRBV2	TRBJ1-2	15	once	-	CASSEVGGPTRGYTF	TGTGCCAGCAGTGAAGTGGGGGGGCCTACGAGGGGCTACACCTTC
TRBV7-2	TRBJ2-3	16	-	TRBD2	CASSLVLAGGTDTQYF	TGTGCCAGCAGCTTAGTGCTAGCGGGAGGCACAGATACGCAGTATTTT
TRBV7-6	TRBJ1-6	15	-	-	CASSSHPRRNSPLHF	TGTGCCAGCAGCTCCCACCCTCGGAGGAATTCACCCCTCCACTTT
TRBV6-2/TRBV6-3	TRBJ2-5	12	-	-	CASSYFFETQYF	TGTGCCAGCAGTTACTTTTTCGAGACCCAGTACTTC
TRBV11-2	TRBJ2-1	14	-	-	CASSLQSSYNEQFF	TGTGCCAGCAGCCTCCAGAGCTCCTACAATGAGCAGTTCTTC
TRBV5-1	TRBJ2-7	15	-	-	CASSRTALLGGEQYF	TGCGCCAGCAGCCGGACAGCCCTCTTAGGAGGGGAGCAGTACTTC
TRBV28	TRBJ2-1	16	-	TRBD2	CASSPPGAGGLDEQFF	TGTGCCAGCAGCCCCCCAGGGGCGGGAGGGCTCGATGAGCAGTTCTTC
TRBV18	TRBJ2-5	14	once	-	CASSPPSQGDTQYF	TGTGCCAGCTCACCACCGAGCCAAGGAGATACCCAGTACTTC
TRBV29-1	TRBJ1-1	12	few	-	CSAQGQNYEAFF	TGCAGCGCCCAAGGACAGAATTATGAAGCTTTCTTT
TRBV4-3	TRBJ1-1	13	-	-	CASSQDSSLGAFF	TGCGCCAGCAGCCAAGATTCCAGTCTTGGAGCTTTCTTT
TRBV6-1	TRBJ2-1	16	-	TRBD2	CASSEFIAGAYNEQFF	TGTGCCAGCAGTGAATTTATAGCGGGAGCTTACAATGAGCAGTTCTTC
TRBV9	TRBJ2-3	14	-	-	CASTQAAYTDTQYF	TGTGCCAGCACCCAAGCGGCTTACACAGATACGCAGTATTTT
TRBV15	TRBJ1-6	14	-	-	CATSRVARDSPLHF	TGTGCCACCAGCAGAGTCGCCCGGGATTCACCCCTCCACTTT
TRBV28	TRBJ2-7	11	-	TRBD1	CAAGGSYEQYF	TGTGCCGCAGGGGGCTCCTACGAGCAGTACTTC
TRBV9	TRBJ2-7	14	-	TRBD2	CASSATGTSSEQYF	TGTGCCAGCAGCGCCACCGGGACTAGCTCCGAGCAGTACTTC
TRBV2	TRBJ2-1	14	-	-	CASSEVRGGNEQFF	TGTGCCAGCAGTGAAGTTAGGGGCGGGAATGAGCAGTTCTTC
TRBV29-1	TRBJ1-1	13	-	-	CSVERRAATRAFF	TGCAGCGTTGAAAGGCGGGCAGCAACTCGGGCTTTCTTT
TRBV6-5	TRBJ2-3	14	-	TRBD1	CASSPGQSTDTQYF	TGTGCCAGCAGCCCGGGACAGAGCACAGATACGCAGTATTTT
TRBV15	TRBJ2-1	13	-	-	CATSRVVINEQFF	TGTGCCACCAGCAGAGTAGTGATTAATGAGCAGTTCTTC
TRBV5-1	TRBJ2-1	15	-	-	CASSLGGSSYNEQFF	TGCGCCAGCAGCTTAGGGGGGAGCTCCTACAATGAGCAGTTCTTC